The clone carrying this T cell receptor (beta chain) was seen only a few times. Its target is not known. The CDR3 has 12 amino acids. Germline V gene lookup returns CDR1 SNHLY and CDR2 FYNNEI. V was clipped by 6 bases and J by 5 bases; unmatched bases: 4. Using a constant-region primer together with ProtoScript II reverse transcriptase, TCR beta cDNA was made from 500 to 650 ng of total RNA. Modified slightly, ARM-PCR produced TCR beta libraries over three nested multiplex PCR rounds. The study ran its first two PCR rounds for 9 to 10 cycles each, using TRBV1-TRBV30 forward primers and a C-beta reverse primer. TCRdb processed the multiplex PCR reads anew with MiXCR; each CDR3 protein has one entry. The table has more than 95,000 distinct CDR3 sequences, about four fifths seen once. This sample was included in a study of tumor-infiltrating lymphocytes in primary liver carcinoma. Broader study findings: The difference in top-250-clone fraction between tumors and blood was significant, favoring tumors (p = 0.039).

Extraction of RNA together with DNA used about 17-31 mg of unsorted bulk tissue. This sequence originates from a man aged 40-50 years with primary liver carcinoma and hepatitis B virus infection. The chain recombines TRBV2 with TRBJ2-7, with 7 nucleotides matching TRBD1. The sample taken for sequencing was liver tumor tissue from sampling region 3. The subset here: tumor region T3, left-lateral pole. The CDR3 nucleotides are TGTGCCAGCAGCATACAGGGGAACGAGCAGTACTTC. It encodes CASSIQGNEQYF.